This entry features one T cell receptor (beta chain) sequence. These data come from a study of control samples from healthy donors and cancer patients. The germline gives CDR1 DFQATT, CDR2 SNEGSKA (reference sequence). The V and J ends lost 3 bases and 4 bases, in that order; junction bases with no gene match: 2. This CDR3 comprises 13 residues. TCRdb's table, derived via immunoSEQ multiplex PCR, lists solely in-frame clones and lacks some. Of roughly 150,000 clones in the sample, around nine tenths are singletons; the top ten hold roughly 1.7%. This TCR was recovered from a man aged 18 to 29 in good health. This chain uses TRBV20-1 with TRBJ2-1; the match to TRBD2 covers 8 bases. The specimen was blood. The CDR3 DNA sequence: TGCAGTGCTAGTTTAGCGGGGTACAATGAGCAGTTCTTC. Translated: CSASLAGYNEQFF.